This TCR beta chain was observed in a study of blood T cell repertoires in COVID-19. Study context: Samples of COVID-19 (acute and convalescent) were obtained from the United States, Italy and Spain. Nucleic acid was either cDNA or gDNA, and it came from T cells, B-cell-depleted T cells, or PBMCs.

Original handling: The assay estimated nucleated cells by amplifying reference gene primers. The table came from immunoSEQ multiplex PCR; TCRdb's copy has only in-frame clones and leaves some out. From that table come the V and J calls and clone size; the DNA was used to work out D and trimming. The sample has about 170,000 clones, around 83% seen once. The germline V gene encodes CDR1 MGHRA and CDR2 YSYEKL. The CDR3 has 15 residues. Trimming took 0 bases from V and 2 from J, leaving 10 bases between them. Sequenced: peripheral blood. This receptor was obtained from an elderly woman in a cohort sampled during active or convalescent COVID-19. This chain uses TRBV4-1 with TRBJ1-2; no firm D call. CDR3 sequence: CASSQEARENYGYTF. CDR3 nucleotide sequence: TGCGCCAGCAGCCAAGAGGCACGGGAGAACTATGGCTACACCTTC.